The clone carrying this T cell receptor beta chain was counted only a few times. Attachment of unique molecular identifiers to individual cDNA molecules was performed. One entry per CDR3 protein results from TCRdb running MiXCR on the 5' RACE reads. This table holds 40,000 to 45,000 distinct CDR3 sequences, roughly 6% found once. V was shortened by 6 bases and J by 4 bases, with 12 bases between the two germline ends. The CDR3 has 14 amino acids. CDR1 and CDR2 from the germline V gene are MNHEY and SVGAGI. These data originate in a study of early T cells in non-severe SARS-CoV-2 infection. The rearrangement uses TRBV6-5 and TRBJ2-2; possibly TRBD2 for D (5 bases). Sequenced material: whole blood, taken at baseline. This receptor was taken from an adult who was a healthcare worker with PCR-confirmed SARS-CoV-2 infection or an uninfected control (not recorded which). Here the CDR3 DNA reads TGTGCCAGCAGATCCCGGGCGGGCACCGGGGAGCTGTTTTTT. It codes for CASRSRAGTGELFF.